Below, 21 T cell receptor beta chains from the same sample are listed, as sequenced in a study of T cell clonality in common variable immunodeficiency. TCRdb keeps only in-frame clones here, not all; method: immunoSEQ multiplex PCR. This sample comprises some 43,000 clones, none seen once only. What was sequenced was peripheral blood mononuclear cells. These receptor sequences come from a person aged 18 to 75 in good health.

This clone was counted at least ten times. The read comes to an end 3 residues before the CDR3 does, leaving the germline J gene to fill in the end. V and J are TRBV12-3 or TRBV12-4 and TRBJ2-3; 10 nucleotides agree with TRBD2. The length of the CDR3 is 18 residues. The V gene end was trimmed by 0 bases and the J gene end by 0 bases; junction bases not matched to a gene: 6. The CDR3 bases that were read are TGTGCCAGCAGTTTAGCCAAACTAGCGGGGTTTAGCACAGATACG. This encodes CASSLAKLAGFSTDT. The full CDR3 reads CASSLAKLAGFSTDTQYF.

This clone was seen a few times. The read is 3 residues too short to cover the CDR3 end, so that end is filled in from the germline J gene. The V and J genes are TRBV5-8 and TRBJ1-1, with 7 bases that match TRBD1. CDR3 size: 13 residues. Germline V lookup: CDR1 SGHTS, CDR2 YDEGEE. Here the CDR3 reads CASSLQGPTGAFF. The part of the CDR3 DNA that was read is TGTGCCAGCAGCTTACAGGGGCCTACGGGG.

This clone was found many times. The read terminates 3 residues before the CDR3 end, so the remaining end is supplied by the germline J gene. V is TRBV7-2 and J is TRBJ1-3; 8 bases align to TRBD1. The CDR3 is 14 residues long. V dropped 5 bases and J dropped 3; count of bases not matched to a gene: 3. The germline V gene encodes CDR1 SGHTA and CDR2 FQGNSA. This CDR3 is CASSPQGVGNTIYF. Incomplete CDR3 DNA: TGTGCCAGCAGCCCACAGGGGGTTGGAAACACC.

There are a few counts of this clone. The read stops 3 residues short of the end of the CDR3; the missing end is completed from the germline J gene. This rearrangement joins TRBV11-2 to TRBJ1-2; 7 bases line up with TRBD1. Germline CDR1 reads SGHAT; CDR2 reads FQNNGV. The length of the CDR3 is 13 residues. CDR3 bases read: TGTGCCAGCAGCTCGACAGGGTCGGAGGGC. This codes for CASSSTGSEG. The whole CDR3 is CASSSTGSEGYTF.

This clone came up many times. The read terminates 3 residues ahead of where the CDR3 ends, so the germline J gene completes it. The chain employs TRBV10-3 and TRBJ1-1; D call uncertain. CDR1 and CDR2 from the germline V gene are ENHRY and SYGVKD. V lost 0 bases to trimming and J lost 6 bases, with 8 bases between them. The CDR3 length is 13 residues. The DNA read from the CDR3 is TGTGCCATCAGTGAGTCCGGAGGGCCTGAA. Amino acid sequence: CAISESGGPE. The full CDR3 is CAISESGGPEAFF.

This clone has a handful of counts. Read sequence stops 3 residues before the CDR3 end, and the germline J gene provides the missing end. V and J are TRBV5-4 and TRBJ2-1, with D uncertain. The CDR3 has 14 amino acids. V shed 2 bases and J shed 3 bases, with 9 bases lying between them. Germline-derived CDR1 and CDR2 are SGHNT and YYREEE (reference sequence). CDR3 DNA (partial): TGTGCCAGCAGCTTAGGTGGGCTCTACAATGAG. As protein: CASSLGGLYNE. The whole CDR3 protein is CASSLGGLYNEQFF.

This clone was counted ten times or more. The read terminates 3 residues ahead of where the CDR3 ends, so the germline J gene completes it. The chain links TRBV5-1 to TRBJ2-1; the match to TRBD2 covers 14 bases. V lost 4 bases to trimming and J lost 8 bases; unmatched junction nucleotides: 5. The CDR3 spans 15 residues. Germline V gene data show CDR1 as SGHRS and CDR2 as YFSETQ. The CDR3 region is CASSDGTSGRDEQFF. The sequenced part of the CDR3 DNA is TGCGCCAGCAGCGATGGGACTAGCGGGAGAGATGAG.

Notes on this clone: The CDR3 end lies 3 residues beyond the end of the read and is filled in from the germline J gene. V usage is TRBV2 and J usage is TRBJ2-1; 9 bases fit TRBD1. The trim removed 6 bases at V and 0 bases at J, leaving 3 bases unmatched. The CDR3 totals 15 residues. The germline CDR1 and CDR2 sequences are SNHLY and FYNNEI. The CDR3 DNA, read in part, is TGTGCCAGCAGCGGGGGACAGGGCTCCTACAATGAG. It specifies CASSGGQGSYNE. The CDR3 in its entirety is CASSGGQGSYNEQFF. The full variable domain, rest sourced from reference TRBV2 and TRBJ2-1, is EPEVTQTPSHQVTQMGQEVILRCVPISNHLYFYWYRQILGQKVEFLVSFYNNEISEKSEIFDDQFSVERPDGSNFTLKIRSTKLEDSAMYFCASSGGQGSYNEQFFGPGTRLTVL.

This clone was counted ten times or more. The missing CDR3 end, 3 residues past where the read stops, is filled in from the germline J gene. V usage is TRBV9 and J usage is TRBJ1-4; the D gene is possibly TRBD1 (5 bases). The germline V and J ends were trimmed by 2 bases and 3 bases, with 8 bases remaining between them. Germline-derived CDR1 and CDR2 are SGDLS and YYNGEE. This CDR3 has 14 residues. The CDR3 DNA, read in part, is TGTGCCAGCAGCGTCGGCAGGGCTAATGAAAAA. As protein: CASSVGRANEK. The full CDR3 is CASSVGRANEKLFF.

This clone was seen more than once but under ten times. The read terminates 3 residues ahead of where the CDR3 ends, so the germline J gene completes it. This chain uses TRBV30 with TRBJ1-2; D unresolved. Germline CDR1 and CDR2: GTSNPN and SVGIG (reference sequence). The CDR3 runs to 14 residues. The CDR3 region is CAWSRLAGTYDYTF. The covered CDR3 bases are TGTGCCTGGAGTAGGCTAGCGGGAACCTACGAC.

This clone occurred many times. Coverage ceases 3 residues before the CDR3 finishes, and the germline J gene fills in the end. V is TRBV11-1 and J is TRBJ2-1; the match to TRBD2 covers 7 bases. Germline CDR1 and CDR2: SGHAT and FQDESV (reference sequence). This CDR3 comprises 13 residues. J was trimmed by 7 bases and V by 8 bases; bases with no gene match: 8. CDR3: CASEAQAGNEQFF. The sequenced part of the CDR3 DNA is TGTGCCAGCGAGGCGCAAGCGGGGAATGAG. Full variable domain (rest looked up from reference TRBV11-1 and TRBJ2-1): EAEVAQSPRYKITEKSQAVAFWCDPISGHATLYWYRQILGQGPELLVQFQDESVVDDSQLPKDRFSAERLKGVDSTLKIQPAELGDSAMYLCASEAQAGNEQFFGPGTRLTVL.

This clone was found many times. The read finishes 3 residues shy of the CDR3 end, and the germline J gene is used to complete it. The chain employs TRBV4-2 and TRBJ1-1; D possibly corresponds to TRBD1 (5 bases). This CDR3 is built from 14 residues. Germline V gives CDR1 LGHNA, CDR2 YNFKEQ. Trimming left V 2 bases short and J 0 bases short, with 7 bases between. CDR3 bases read: TGTGCCAGCAGCCAACCGGACATGAACACTGAA. Amino acid sequence: CASSQPDMNTE. The full CDR3 sequence reads CASSQPDMNTEAFF.

This clone was observed many times. The read stops 3 residues short of the end of the CDR3; the missing end is completed from the germline J gene. The genes are TRBV6-2 or TRBV6-3 and TRBJ2-2, with a possible D match to TRBD2 (6 bases). CDR3 length: 16 amino acids. Trimming cost V 4 bases and J 1 base, with 13 bases left between them. CDR1 is MNHEY and CDR2 is SVGEGT in the germline V gene. The CDR3 bases that were read are TGTGCCAGCAGTTTAGTCCCGGGACTGAACACCGGGGAG. Amino acid sequence: CASSLVPGLNTGE. The CDR3 in its entirety is CASSLVPGLNTGELFF.

This clone was found many times. The read ends 3 residues early relative to the CDR3; the germline J gene fills the gap. The V call is TRBV5-4, the J call TRBJ1-4, with D possibly being TRBD1 (5 bases). Per germline, CDR1 SGHNT and CDR2 YYREEE (reference sequence). This CDR3 is 15 amino acids long. Deletions cut 4 bases from V and 4 bases from J, with 14 bases between. This chain's CDR3 is CASSDRRTHNEKLFF. CDR3 DNA, as far as it was read: TGTGCCAGCAGCGACCGGAGGACACATAATGAAAAA.

This clone showed up many times. The CDR3 end falls 3 residues outside the read, so it is completed with the germline J gene. This sample also contains other DNA sequences that code for the same CDR3. This chain links TRBV5-1 with TRBJ1-3; 7 bases line up with TRBD1. V shed 4 bases and J 0 bases; nucleotides not matched to a gene: 4. The CDR3 has 15 amino acids. Looked up from germline, CDR1 is SGHRS and CDR2 is YFSETQ. CDR3 region: CASSLTGVSGNTIYF. The CDR3 bases that were read are TGCGCCAGCAGCCTAACAGGGGTCTCTGGAAACACC.

This clone was observed many times. The read comes to an end 3 residues before the CDR3 does, leaving the germline J gene to fill in the end. This chain connects TRBV5-6 to TRBJ2-7; 8 bases align to TRBD1. This CDR3 has 15 amino acids. Germline V gene sequence: CDR1 SGHDT, CDR2 YYEEEE. Unmatched junction bases numbered 8, after V lost 4 bases and J lost 2 bases. Here the CDR3 reads CASSTNRDRTYEQYF. CDR3 bases read: TGTGCCAGCAGCACTAACCGGGACAGGACCTACGAG.

This clone was observed many times. The CDR3 is cut off 3 residues early in the read; its end comes from the germline J gene. The chain is built from TRBV5-1 and TRBJ1-2, with D perhaps matching TRBD1 (5 bases). CDR1 SGHRS and CDR2 YFSETQ come from the germline V gene. The V end was cut by 5 bases, the J end by 6 bases, with 26 bases between. The CDR3 length is 17 residues. CDR3 protein: CASRSGVVGPGLNGYTF. Incomplete CDR3 DNA: TGCGCCAGCAGATCGGGTGTTGTTGGGCCAGGGCTGAATGGC.

This clone was counted many times. The sequence runs out 3 residues before the end of the CDR3; the remainder is reconstructed from the germline J gene. The rearrangement links TRBV5-1 to TRBJ2-1; unclear D gene. The CDR3 covers 12 residues. V was shortened by 0 bases and J by 5 bases, with 3 bases between the two germline ends. Germline assignment: CDR1 SGHRS and CDR2 YFSETQ. CDR3 protein: CASSLADNEQFF. The DNA read from the CDR3 is TGCGCCAGCAGCTTGGCTGACAATGAG.

As regards this clone: It may be a read error: a sequence one base away is much more abundant. The read comes to an end 3 residues before the CDR3 does, leaving the germline J gene to fill in the end. The V and J genes are TRBV20-1 and TRBJ2-3, with TRBD2 identical over 13 bases. The CDR3 is 15 amino acids. Per germline, CDR1 DFQATT and CDR2 SNEGSKA (reference sequence). The DNA read from the CDR3 is TGCAGTGCTAGAGTACTAGCGGGAGGGGTCGATCCG. This encodes CSARVLAGGVDP. The full CDR3 reads CSARVLAGGVDPQYF.

This clone has a count of ten or more. The sequenced fragment ends 3 residues before the CDR3 boundary, so the rest is inferred from the germline J gene. The chain joins TRBV19 to TRBJ2-5; D is uncertain. The CDR3 has 15 residues. V was pared by 4 bases and J by 5 bases, with 17 bases between. CDR1 is LNHDA and CDR2 is SQIVND in the germline V gene (reference sequence). CDR3 protein: CASSTRLLPTETQYF. Partial CDR3 DNA: TGTGCCAGTAGTACGAGACTCCTTCCGACGGAGACC.

This clone was seen many times. Read sequence stops 3 residues before the CDR3 end, and the germline J gene provides the missing end. The chain carries TRBV6-1 and TRBJ2-3, with a possible D match to TRBD1 (5 bases). V was cut by 2 bases and J by 6 bases, with 9 bases left in between. Germline loops: CDR1 MNHNS, CDR2 SASEGT. This CDR3 has 13 residues. The CDR3 reads CASSESWGDTQYF. The CDR3 bases that were read are TGTGCCAGCAGTGAAAGTTGGGGCGATACG.